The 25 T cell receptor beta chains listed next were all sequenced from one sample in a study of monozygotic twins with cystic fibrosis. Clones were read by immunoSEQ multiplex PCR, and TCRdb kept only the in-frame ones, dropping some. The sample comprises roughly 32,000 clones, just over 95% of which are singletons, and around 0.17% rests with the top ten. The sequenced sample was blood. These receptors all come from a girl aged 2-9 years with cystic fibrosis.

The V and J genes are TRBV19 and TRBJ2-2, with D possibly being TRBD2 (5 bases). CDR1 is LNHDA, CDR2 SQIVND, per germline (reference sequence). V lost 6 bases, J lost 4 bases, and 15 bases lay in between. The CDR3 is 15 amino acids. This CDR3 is CASRADPTGTGELFF. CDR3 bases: TGTGCCAGTAGAGCGGACCCTACCGGCACCGGGGAGCTGTTTTTT.

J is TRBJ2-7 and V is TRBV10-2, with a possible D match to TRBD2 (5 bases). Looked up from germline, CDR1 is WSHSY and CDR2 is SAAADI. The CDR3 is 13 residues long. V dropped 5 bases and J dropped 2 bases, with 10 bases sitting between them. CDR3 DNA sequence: TGCGCCAGCAGTTTTACCGGGGCCTACGAGCAGTACTTC. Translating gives CASSFTGAYEQYF.

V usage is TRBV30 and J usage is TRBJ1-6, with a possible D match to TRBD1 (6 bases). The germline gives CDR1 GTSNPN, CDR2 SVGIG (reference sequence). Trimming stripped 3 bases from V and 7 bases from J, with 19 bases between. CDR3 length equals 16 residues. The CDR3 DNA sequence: TGTGCCTGGAGCGAAAGGACAGTGGGAAACAATTCACCCCTCCACTTT. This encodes CAWSERTVGNNSPLHF.

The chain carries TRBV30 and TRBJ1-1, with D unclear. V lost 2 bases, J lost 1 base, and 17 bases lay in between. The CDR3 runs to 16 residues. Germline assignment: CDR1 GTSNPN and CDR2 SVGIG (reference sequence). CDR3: CAWSNALGWANTEAFF. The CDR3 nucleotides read TGTGCCTGGAGTAACGCCCTCGGGTGGGCGAACACTGAAGCTTTCTTT.

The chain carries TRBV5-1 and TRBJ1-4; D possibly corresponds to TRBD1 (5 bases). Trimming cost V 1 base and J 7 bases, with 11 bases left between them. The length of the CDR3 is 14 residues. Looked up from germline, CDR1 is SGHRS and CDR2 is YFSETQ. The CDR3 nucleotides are TGCGCCAGCAGCTTGCGGCAGGGCGGTGAAAAACTGTTTTTT. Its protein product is CASSLRQGGEKLFF.

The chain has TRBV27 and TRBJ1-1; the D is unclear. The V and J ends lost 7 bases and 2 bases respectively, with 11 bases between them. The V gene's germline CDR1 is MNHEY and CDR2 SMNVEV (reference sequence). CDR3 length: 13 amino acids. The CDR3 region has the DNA TGTGCCAGCACCTCTTTAGGAAACACTGAAGCTTTCTTT. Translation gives CASTSLGNTEAFF.

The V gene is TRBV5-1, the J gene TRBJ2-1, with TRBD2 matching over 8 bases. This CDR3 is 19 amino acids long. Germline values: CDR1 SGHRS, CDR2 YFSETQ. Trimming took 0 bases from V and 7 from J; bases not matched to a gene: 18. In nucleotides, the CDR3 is TGCGCCAGCAGCTTGGAAGGGCCTAGAGCGGGAGCCGCCGGAAATGAGCAGTTCTTC. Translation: CASSLEGPRAGAAGNEQFF.

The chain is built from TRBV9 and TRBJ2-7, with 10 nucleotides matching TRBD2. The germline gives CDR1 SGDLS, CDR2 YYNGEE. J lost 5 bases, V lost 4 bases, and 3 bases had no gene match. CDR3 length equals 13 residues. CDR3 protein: CASSSTSGNEQYF. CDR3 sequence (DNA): TGTGCCAGCAGCTCCACTAGCGGGAACGAGCAGTACTTC.

CDR3 sequence reads: CASSESDTGIGGYTF. The DNA for the CDR3 is TGTGCCAGCAGTGAATCGGACACCGGAATCGGTGGCTACACCTTC. The chain links TRBV2 to TRBJ1-2; maybe TRBD1 (5 bases). Germline V gene lookup returns CDR1 SNHLY and CDR2 FYNNEI. Trimming stripped 2 bases from V and 7 bases from J, with 17 bases between. The CDR3 has 15 amino acids.

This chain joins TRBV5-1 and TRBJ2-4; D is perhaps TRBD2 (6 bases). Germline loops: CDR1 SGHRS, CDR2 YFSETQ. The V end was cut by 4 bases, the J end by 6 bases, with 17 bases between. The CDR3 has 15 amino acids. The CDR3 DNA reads TGCGCCAGCAGCCGTGTCGGGGGAGGCGGAAACATTCAGTACTTC. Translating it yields CASSRVGGGGNIQYF.

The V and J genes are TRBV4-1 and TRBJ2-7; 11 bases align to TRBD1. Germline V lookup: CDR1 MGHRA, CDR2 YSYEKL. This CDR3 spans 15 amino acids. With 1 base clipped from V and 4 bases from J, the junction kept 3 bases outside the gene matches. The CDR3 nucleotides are TGCGCCAGCAGCCAAGGGACAGGGGGCGGGTACGAGCAGTACTTC. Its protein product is CASSQGTGGGYEQYF.

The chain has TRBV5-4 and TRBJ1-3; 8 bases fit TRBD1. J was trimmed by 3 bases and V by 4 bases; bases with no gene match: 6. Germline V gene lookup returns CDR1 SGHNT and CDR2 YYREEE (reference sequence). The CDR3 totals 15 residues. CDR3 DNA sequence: TGTGCCAGCAGCAGGAAACAGGGGGGTGGAAACACCATATATTTT. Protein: CASSRKQGGGNTIYF.

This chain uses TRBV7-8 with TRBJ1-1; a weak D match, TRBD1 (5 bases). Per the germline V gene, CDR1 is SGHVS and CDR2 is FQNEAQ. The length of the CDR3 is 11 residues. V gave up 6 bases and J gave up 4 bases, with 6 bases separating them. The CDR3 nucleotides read TGTGCCAGCAGTAGGGGCACTGAAGCTTTCTTT. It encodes CASSRGTEAFF.

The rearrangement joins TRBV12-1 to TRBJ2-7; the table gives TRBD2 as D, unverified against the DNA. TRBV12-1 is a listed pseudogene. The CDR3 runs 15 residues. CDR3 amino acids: CASSPDYVSPYEQYF. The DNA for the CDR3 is TGTGCCAGCAGCCCTGACTACGTCTCTCCCTACGAGCAGTACTTC.

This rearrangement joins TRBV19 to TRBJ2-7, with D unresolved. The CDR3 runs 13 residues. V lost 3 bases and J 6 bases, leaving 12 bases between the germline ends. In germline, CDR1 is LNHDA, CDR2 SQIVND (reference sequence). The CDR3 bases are TGTGCCAGTAGTATCGCCGGACCGGGCGAGCAGTACTTC. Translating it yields CASSIAGPGEQYF.

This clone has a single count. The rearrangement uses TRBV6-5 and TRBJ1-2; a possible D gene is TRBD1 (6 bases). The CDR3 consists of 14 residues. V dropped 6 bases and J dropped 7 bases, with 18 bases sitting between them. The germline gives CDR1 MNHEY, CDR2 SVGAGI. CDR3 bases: TGTGCCAGCAGCCAGGACAGCGGTATCTCTGGCTACACCTTC. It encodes CASSQDSGISGYTF.

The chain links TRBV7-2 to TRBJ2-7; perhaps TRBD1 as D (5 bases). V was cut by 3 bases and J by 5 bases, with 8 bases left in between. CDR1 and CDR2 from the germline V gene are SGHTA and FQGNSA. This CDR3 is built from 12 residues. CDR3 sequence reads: CASSFSGNEQYF. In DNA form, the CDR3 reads TGTGCCAGCAGCTTCTCAGGGAACGAGCAGTACTTC.

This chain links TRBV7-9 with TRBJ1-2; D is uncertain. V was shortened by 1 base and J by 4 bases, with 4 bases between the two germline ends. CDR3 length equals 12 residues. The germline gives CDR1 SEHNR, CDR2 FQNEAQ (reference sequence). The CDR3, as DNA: TGTGCCAGCAGCTTAGGGGCCTATGGCTACACCTTC. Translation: CASSLGAYGYTF.

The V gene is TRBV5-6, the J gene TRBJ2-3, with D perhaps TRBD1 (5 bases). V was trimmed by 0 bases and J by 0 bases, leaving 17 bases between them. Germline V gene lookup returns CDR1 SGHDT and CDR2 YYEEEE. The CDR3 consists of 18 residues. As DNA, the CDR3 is TGTGCCAGCAGCTTGGATCTTCTCAGGGCCCTTAGCACAGATACGCAGTATTTT. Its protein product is CASSLDLLRALSTDTQYF.

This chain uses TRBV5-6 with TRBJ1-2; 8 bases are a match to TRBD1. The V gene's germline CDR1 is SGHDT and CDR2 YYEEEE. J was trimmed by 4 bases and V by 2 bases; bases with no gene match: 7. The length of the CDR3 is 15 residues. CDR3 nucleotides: TGTGCCAGCAGCTTAGACAGGGGTCTTTTCTATGGCTACACCTTC. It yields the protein CASSLDRGLFYGYTF.

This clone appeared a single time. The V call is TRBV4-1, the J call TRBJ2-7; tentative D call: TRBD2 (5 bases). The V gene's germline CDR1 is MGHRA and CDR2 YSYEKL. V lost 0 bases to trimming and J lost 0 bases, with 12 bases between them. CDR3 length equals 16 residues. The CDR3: CASSQDRDTSSYEQYF. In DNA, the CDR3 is TGCGCCAGCAGCCAAGATCGGGATACTAGCTCCTACGAGCAGTACTTC.

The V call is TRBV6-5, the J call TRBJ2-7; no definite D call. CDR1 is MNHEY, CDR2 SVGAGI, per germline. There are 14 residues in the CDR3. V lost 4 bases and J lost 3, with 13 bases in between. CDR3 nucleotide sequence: TGTGCCAGCAGTTTCCGCGACTCGCGCTACGAGCAGTACTTC. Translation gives CASSFRDSRYEQYF.

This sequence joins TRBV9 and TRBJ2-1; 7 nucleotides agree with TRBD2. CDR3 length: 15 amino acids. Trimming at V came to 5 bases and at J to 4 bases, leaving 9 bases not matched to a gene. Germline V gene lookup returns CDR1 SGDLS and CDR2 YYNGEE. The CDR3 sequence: CASSRPPSGYNEQFF. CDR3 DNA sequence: TGTGCCAGCAGTCGTCCACCTAGCGGATACAATGAGCAGTTCTTC.

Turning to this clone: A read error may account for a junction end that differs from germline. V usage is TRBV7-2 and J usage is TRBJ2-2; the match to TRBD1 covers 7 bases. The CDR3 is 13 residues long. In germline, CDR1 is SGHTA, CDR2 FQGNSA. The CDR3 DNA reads TGCACTTGGACAGGCGTCTTCACCGGGGAGCTGTTTTTT. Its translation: CTWTGVFTGELFF.

Here the CDR3 DNA reads TGTGCCAGCAGTGAATATGGCAGAGGGCTAATAAACTATGGCTACACCTTC. It yields the protein CASSEYGRGLINYGYTF. The V gene is TRBV25-1, the J gene TRBJ1-2, with D hard to call. V gave up 0 bases and J gave up 2 bases, with 16 bases separating them. CDR1 and CDR2 (germline): MGHDK, SYGVNS. The CDR3 loop spans 17 amino acids.